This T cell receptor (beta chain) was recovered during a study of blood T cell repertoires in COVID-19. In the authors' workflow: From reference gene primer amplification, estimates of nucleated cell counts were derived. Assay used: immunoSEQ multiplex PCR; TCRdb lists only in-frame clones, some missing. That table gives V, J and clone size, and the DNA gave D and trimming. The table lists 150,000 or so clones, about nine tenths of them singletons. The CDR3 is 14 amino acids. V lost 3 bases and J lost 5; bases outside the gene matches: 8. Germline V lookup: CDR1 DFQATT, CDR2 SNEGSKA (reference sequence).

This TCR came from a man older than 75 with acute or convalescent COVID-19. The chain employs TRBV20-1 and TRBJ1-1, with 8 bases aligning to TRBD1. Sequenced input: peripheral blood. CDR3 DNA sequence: TGCAGTGCTAGTCTCTCAGGGGGCAGTACTGAAGCTTTCTTT. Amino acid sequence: CSASLSGGSTEAFF.